The 14 T cell receptor beta chains listed next were all sequenced from one sample in a study of blood T cells in healthy people across ages. A second PCR of roughly 6 to 12 cycles used a sample-barcoded 5' primer and a J-beta primer mix. TCRdb recomputed calls from the 5' RACE reads with MiXCR, one row per CDR3 protein. The data show around 1,900,000 distinct CDR3 sequences, with 39% seen just once and about 21% held by the top ten. Material: blood. All receptors derive from a human donor in good health.

The V gene is TRBV15, the J gene TRBJ2-3; D possibly uses TRBD1 or TRBD2 (5 bases each). The CDR3 is 16 residues long. The germline gives CDR1 LNHNV, CDR2 YYDKDF (reference sequence). V lost 1 base and J lost 2, with 13 bases in between. CDR3 sequence (DNA): TGTGCCACCAGCAGAGGTGGGGGACCGCTCACAGATACGCAGTATTTT. It encodes CATSRGGGPLTDTQYF.

The chain recombines TRBV7-9 with TRBJ2-1, with TRBD1 identical over 10 bases. The CDR3 sequence is 19 residues long. The V gene's germline CDR1 is SEHNR and CDR2 FQNEAQ (reference sequence). The V and J ends lost 2 bases and 8 bases, in that order; junction bases with no gene match: 18. DNA of the CDR3: TGTGCCAGCAGCTTAAGTTTCTCAACGGACAGGGGGTCAATGGATGAGCAGTTCTTC. Translating it yields CASSLSFSTDRGSMDEQFF.

The chain combines TRBV27 with TRBJ2-7; tentatively, D is TRBD1 (6 bases). V lost 5 bases and J lost 2, with 16 bases in between. This CDR3 has 15 residues. The germline CDR1 and CDR2 sequences are MNHEY and SMNVEV (reference sequence). This CDR3 reads CASSPWDTMTYEQYF. In nucleotides, the CDR3 is TGTGCCAGCAGTCCATGGGACACCATGACCTACGAGCAGTACTTC.

CDR3 DNA: TGTGCCAGCAGCTCCCTCGCCGAGGGAGGGGAGCAGTTCTTC. Protein product: CASSSLAEGGEQFF. The chain combines TRBV6-2 or TRBV6-3 with TRBJ2-1; TRBD2 matches 7 bases. Germline trimming cut 6 bases from V and 10 bases from J; bases unmatched to any gene: 12. This CDR3 has 14 amino acids. Looked up from germline, CDR1 is MNHEY and CDR2 is SVGEGT.

V is TRBV4-1 and J is TRBJ1-1; the D gene is possibly TRBD1 (6 bases). This CDR3 comprises 16 residues. Germline V gene data show CDR1 as MGHRA and CDR2 as YSYEKL. V gave up 1 base and J gave up 1 base, with 13 bases separating them. Here the CDR3 DNA reads TGCGCCAGCAGCCAAGGCGGGGGGCACTCGAACACTGAAGCTTTCTTT. Protein: CASSQGGGHSNTEAFF.

A word on this clonotype: A single base separates this from a much larger clone, so it may be a read error. This chain uses TRBV12-3 or TRBV12-4 with TRBJ2-1, with TRBD1 as a possible D gene (6 bases). The CDR3 is 15 residues long. CDR3 sequence: CASRMTGGEYNGQFF. The CDR3 DNA is TGTGCCAGCAGAATGACAGGTGGAGAATACAATGGGCAGTTCTTC.

This chain connects TRBV7-2 to TRBJ2-2; D is perhaps TRBD2 (6 bases). The CDR3 contains 16 residues. V lost 1 base and J lost 0, with 9 bases in between. Germline CDR1 SGHTA, CDR2 FQGNSA. CDR3 amino acids: CASSLDGGANTGELFF. The CDR3 DNA reads TGTGCCAGCAGCTTAGATGGCGGGGCGAACACCGGGGAGCTGTTTTTT. Supplemented by reference TRBV7-2 and TRBJ2-2, the full variable domain reads GAGVSQSPSNKVTEKGKDVELRCDPISGHTALYWYRQSLGQGLEFLIYFQGNSAPDKSGLPSDRFSAERTGGSVSTLTIQRTQQEDSAVYLCASSLDGGANTGELFFGEGSRLTVL.

V usage is TRBV29-1 and J usage is TRBJ1-1; possibly TRBD1 for D (5 bases). Trimming removed 0 bases from V and 1 base from J, with 9 bases in between. This CDR3 is 14 amino acids long. Germline CDR1 SQVTM, CDR2 ANQGSEA. CDR3: CSVEDSGQNTEAFF. The CDR3 bases are TGCAGCGTTGAAGATTCAGGGCAGAACACTGAAGCTTTCTTT.

V is TRBV28 and J is TRBJ1-5; D ambiguous. Deletions cut 8 bases from V and 2 bases from J, with 13 bases between. The CDR3 is 14 amino acids. Germline V lookup: CDR1 MDHEN, CDR2 SYDVKM. Here the CDR3 reads CASSGMSGNQPQHF. Here the CDR3 DNA reads TGTGCCAGCTCCGGGATGAGCGGCAATCAGCCCCAGCATTTT.

The CDR3 region has the DNA TGCGCCAGCAGCCCCTATCACAGGGGTGGGACTAGGACTGACGAGCAGTACTTC. Translating it yields CASSPYHRGGTRTDEQYF. The chain couples TRBV4-3 to TRBJ2-7; TRBD2 is a possible D gene (8 bases). The CDR3 has 18 residues. Germline V CDR1 and CDR2: LGHNA, YSLEER. V was clipped by 4 bases and J by 5 bases, with 27 bases between them.

The CDR3 here is CASRPTRAGGVTQYF. The CDR3 coding sequence is TGTGCCAGCAGACCCACTCGAGCGGGGGGAGTGACCCAGTACTTC. The chain links TRBV28 to TRBJ2-5; TRBD2 aligns across 9 bases. V was pared by 6 bases and J by 7 bases, with 12 bases of the junction left unmatched. Germline CDR1 is MDHEN and CDR2 is SYDVKM. The CDR3 is made up of 15 amino acids.

The chain employs TRBV12-3 or TRBV12-4 and TRBJ2-1, with 16 bases lining up with TRBD2. This CDR3 has 16 amino acids. Trimming at V came to 4 bases and at J to 9 bases, leaving 6 bases not matched to a gene. CDR3 loop: CASSSFGTSGGAEQFF. The CDR3 nucleotides are TGTGCCAGCAGTTCATTCGGGACTAGCGGGGGGGCTGAGCAGTTCTTC.

V gene TRBV12-3 or TRBV12-4 combines with J gene TRBJ2-1; D unresolved. V dropped 5 bases and J dropped 5 bases, with 10 bases sitting between them. The CDR3 extends over 13 amino acids. The CDR3 region is CASSPDGDNEQFF. The CDR3 DNA follows: TGTGCCAGCAGTCCCGACGGCGACAATGAGCAGTTCTTC.

V gene TRBV4-3 combines with J gene TRBJ1-4; no clear D gene. The CDR3 length is 16 residues. Germline V gene lookup returns CDR1 LGHNA and CDR2 YSLEER. V was trimmed by 0 bases and J by 1 base, leaving 9 bases between them. CDR3 nucleotide sequence: TGCGCCAGCAGCCAAGACCCAATGGGAACTAATGAAAAACTGTTTTTT. Translated, it gives CASSQDPMGTNEKLFF.